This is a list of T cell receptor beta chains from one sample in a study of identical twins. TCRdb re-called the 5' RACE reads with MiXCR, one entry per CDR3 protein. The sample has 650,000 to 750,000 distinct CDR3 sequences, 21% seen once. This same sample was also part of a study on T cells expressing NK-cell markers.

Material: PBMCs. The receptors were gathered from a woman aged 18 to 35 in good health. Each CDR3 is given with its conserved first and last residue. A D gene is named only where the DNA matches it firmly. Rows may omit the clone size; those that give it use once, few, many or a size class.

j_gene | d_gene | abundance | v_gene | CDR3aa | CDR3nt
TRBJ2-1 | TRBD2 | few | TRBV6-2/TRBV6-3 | CATGLAGFNEQFF | TGTGCCACCGGACTAGCGGGGTTCAATGAGCAGTTCTTC
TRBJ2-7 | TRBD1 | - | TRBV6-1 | CASSPDRGTPYEQYF | TGTGCCAGCAGCCCTGACAGGGGGACCCCCTACGAGCAGTACTTC
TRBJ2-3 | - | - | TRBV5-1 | CASSLGYGSGTDTQYF | TGCGCCAGCAGCTTGGGGTACGGGAGTGGCACAGATACGCAGTATTTT
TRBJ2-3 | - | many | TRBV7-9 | CASSLGVSDTQYF | TGTGCCAGCAGCTTGGGGGTGTCAGATACGCAGTATTTT
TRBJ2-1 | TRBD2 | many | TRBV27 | CASSSGLAGDNEQFF | TGTGCCAGCAGTTCAGGGCTAGCGGGAGATAATGAGCAGTTCTTC
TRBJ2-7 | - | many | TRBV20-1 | CSAGRGSSYEQYF | TGCAGTGCTGGGCGCGGTTCATCCTACGAGCAGTACTTC
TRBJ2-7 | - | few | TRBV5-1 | CAWGRADCGFTSEQYF | TGCGCCTGGGGTAGAGCAGACTGTGGCTTCACCTCCGAGCAGTACTTC
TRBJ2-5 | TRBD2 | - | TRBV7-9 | CASSFQGTSGASTQYF | TGTGCCAGCAGCTTCCAGGGGACTAGCGGTGCATCGACCCAGTACTTC
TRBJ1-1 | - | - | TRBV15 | CATSRDLGGGRLTEAFF | TGTGCCACCAGCAGAGATCTCGGAGGAGGCAGGTTGACTGAAGCTTTCTTT
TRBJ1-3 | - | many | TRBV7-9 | CASSPHQGVGNTIYF | TGTGCCAGCAGCCCCCACCAGGGTGTCGGAAACACCATATATTTT
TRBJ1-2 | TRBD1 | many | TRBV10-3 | CAITLDRERGYGYTF | TGTGCCATCACCTTGGACAGGGAGAGGGGCTATGGCTACACCTTC
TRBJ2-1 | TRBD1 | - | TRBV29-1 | CSVVGTGSPEQFF | TGCAGCGTTGTGGGGACAGGGAGCCCTGAGCAGTTCTTC
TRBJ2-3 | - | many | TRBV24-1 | CATSDSGNTQYF | TGTGCCACCAGTGATTCGGGTAATACGCAGTATTTT
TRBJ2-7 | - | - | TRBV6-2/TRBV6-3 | CASSYSGRQTYEQYF | TGTGCCAGCAGTTACTCGGGACGCCAGACCTACGAGCAGTACTTC
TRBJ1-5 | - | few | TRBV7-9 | CASSSPGRDQPQHF | TGTGCCAGCAGCTCCCCTGGGAGAGACCAGCCCCAGCATTTT
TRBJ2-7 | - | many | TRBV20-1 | CSASTDEQYF | TGCAGTGCTAGTACTGACGAGCAGTACTTC
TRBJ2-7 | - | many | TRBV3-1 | CASSQTLGSYEQYF | TGTGCCAGCAGTCAAACACTAGGCTCCTACGAGCAGTACTTC
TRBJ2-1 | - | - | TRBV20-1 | CSASRLGGSYNEQFF | TGCAGTGCTTCTCGACTTGGGGGCTCCTACAATGAGCAGTTCTTC
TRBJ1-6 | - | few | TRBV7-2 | CASRMITANSPLHF | TGTGCCAGCAGGATGATTACAGCTAATTCACCCCTCCACTTT
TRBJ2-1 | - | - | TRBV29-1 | CTARGAYNEQFF | TGCACCGCCCGGGGAGCCTACAATGAGCAGTTCTTC
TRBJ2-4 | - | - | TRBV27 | CASSLIESAKNIQYF | TGTGCCAGCAGTCTTATAGAGAGCGCCAAAAACATTCAGTACTTC
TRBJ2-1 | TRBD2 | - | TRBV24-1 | CATSEGAGGNFHEQFF | TGTGCCACCAGTGAGGGAGCGGGAGGCAATTTCCATGAGCAGTTCTTC
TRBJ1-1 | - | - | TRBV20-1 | CSASYSVAFF | TGCAGTGCTAGTTACAGCGTGGCTTTCTTT
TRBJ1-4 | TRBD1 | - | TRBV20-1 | CSARDRTQSGEKLFF | TGCAGTGCCCGGGACAGAACCCAGAGTGGTGAAAAACTGTTTTTT
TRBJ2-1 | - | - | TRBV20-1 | CSAMGLRYNEQFF | TGCAGTGCCATGGGACTGCGCTACAATGAGCAGTTCTTC
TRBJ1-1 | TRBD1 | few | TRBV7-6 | CASSADRGTEAFF | TGTGCCAGCAGCGCCGACAGGGGCACTGAAGCTTTCTTT
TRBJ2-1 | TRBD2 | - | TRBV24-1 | CATSGASLAGNNEQFF | TGTGCCACCAGTGGCGCCTCGCTAGCGGGAAACAATGAGCAGTTCTTC
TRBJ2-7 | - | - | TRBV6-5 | CASSYGRGTYEQYF | TGTGCCAGCAGTTACGGTAGGGGAACCTACGAGCAGTACTTC
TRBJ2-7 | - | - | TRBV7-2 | CASSLLGSAHEQYF | TGTGCCAGCAGCTTACTCGGGAGCGCCCACGAGCAGTACTTC
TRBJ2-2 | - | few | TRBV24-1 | CATSGFTGELFF | TGTGCCACCAGTGGCTTCACCGGGGAGCTGTTTTTT
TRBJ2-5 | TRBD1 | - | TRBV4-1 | CASSQARGNIQETQYF | TGCGCCAGCAGCCAGGCCAGGGGGAATATCCAAGAGACCCAGTACTTC
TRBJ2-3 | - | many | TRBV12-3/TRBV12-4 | CASSLGGTTDTQYF | TGTGCCAGCAGTTTAGGCGGGACCACAGATACGCAGTATTTT
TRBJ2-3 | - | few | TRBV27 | CASSLSKPSLGGDTQYF | TGTGCCAGCAGTTTATCGAAGCCTAGCCTTGGGGGAGATACGCAGTATTTT